The clone carrying this T cell receptor (beta chain) was picked up many times. MiXCR was run by TCRdb on the 5' RACE reads, yielding one entry per CDR3 protein. The table has hundreds of thousands of distinct CDR3 sequences, over 9% seen once. CDR3 size: 15 residues. CDR1 and CDR2 from the germline V gene are LNHNV and YYDKDF (reference sequence). J gave up 5 bases and V 6 bases, and 9 bases lay outside the gene matches. This sample is drawn from a study of identical twins. These data were also filed under a second study, of yellow fever vaccine responses in identical twins.

Sequenced material: PBMCs. This sequence originates from a woman in her late teens or twenties in good health. The chain uses TRBV15 and TRBJ2-5; 10 bases are shared with TRBD1. This CDR3 is CATSKTGGVGETQYF. CDR3 DNA: TGTGCCACCAGTAAGACAGGGGGCGTGGGGGAGACCCAGTACTTC.